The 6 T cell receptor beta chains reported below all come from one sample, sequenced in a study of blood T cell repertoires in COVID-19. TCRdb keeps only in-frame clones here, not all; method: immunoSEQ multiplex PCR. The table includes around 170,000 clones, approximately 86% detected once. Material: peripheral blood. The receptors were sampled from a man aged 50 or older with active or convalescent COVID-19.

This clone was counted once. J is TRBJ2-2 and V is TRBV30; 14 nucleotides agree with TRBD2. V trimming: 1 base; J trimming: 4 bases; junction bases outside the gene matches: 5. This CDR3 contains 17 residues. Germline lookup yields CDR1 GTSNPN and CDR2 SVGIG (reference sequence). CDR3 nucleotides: TGTGCCTGGAGTGCTGGGACTAGCGGGGGCCTCACCGGGGAGCTGTTTTTT. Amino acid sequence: CAWSAGTSGGLTGELFF.

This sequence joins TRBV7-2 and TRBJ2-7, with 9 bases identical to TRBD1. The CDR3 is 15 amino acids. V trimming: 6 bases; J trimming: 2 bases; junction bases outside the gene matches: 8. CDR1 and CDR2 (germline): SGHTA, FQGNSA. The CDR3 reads CASRNNRDRAYEQYF. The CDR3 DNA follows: TGTGCCAGCAGAAATAACCGGGACAGGGCCTACGAGCAGTACTTC.

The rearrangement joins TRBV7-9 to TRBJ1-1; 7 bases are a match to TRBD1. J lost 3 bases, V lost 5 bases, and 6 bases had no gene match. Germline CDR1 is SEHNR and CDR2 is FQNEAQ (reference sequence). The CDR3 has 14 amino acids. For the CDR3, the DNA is TGTGCCAGCAGCCAAGACAGGGAGGACACTGAAGCTTTCTTT. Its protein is CASSQDREDTEAFF.

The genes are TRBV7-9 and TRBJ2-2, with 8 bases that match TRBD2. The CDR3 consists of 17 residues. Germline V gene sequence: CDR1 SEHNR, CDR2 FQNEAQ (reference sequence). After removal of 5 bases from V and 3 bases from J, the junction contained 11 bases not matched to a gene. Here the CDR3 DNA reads TGTGCCAGCAGCGAAATTAGCGGGGCCCCCGACACCGGGGAGCTGTTTTTT. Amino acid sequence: CASSEISGAPDTGELFF.

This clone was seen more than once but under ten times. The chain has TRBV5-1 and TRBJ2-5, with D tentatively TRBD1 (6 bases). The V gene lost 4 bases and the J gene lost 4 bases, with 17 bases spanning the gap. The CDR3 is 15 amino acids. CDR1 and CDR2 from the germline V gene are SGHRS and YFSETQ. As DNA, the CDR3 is TGCGCCAGCAGCATACAGGGCAATAAGGGAGAGACCCAGTACTTC. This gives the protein CASSIQGNKGETQYF.

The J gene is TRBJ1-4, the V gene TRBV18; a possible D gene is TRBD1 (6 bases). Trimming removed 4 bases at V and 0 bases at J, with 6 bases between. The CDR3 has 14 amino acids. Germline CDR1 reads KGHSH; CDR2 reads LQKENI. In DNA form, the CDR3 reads TGTGCCAGCTCACGGACAGCAACTAATGAAAAACTGTTTTTT. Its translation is CASSRTATNEKLFF.